The present T cell receptor beta chain was sequenced within a study of T cell repertoires in cytomegalovirus infection. Study at large: CMV epitopes in the study were HLA-C-restricted (recently identified) and HLA-B-restricted (well studied). Both CMV infection and a matching HLA type were indicated by public TCR beta signatures.

Points on this clonotype: Its antigen is not identified.

TCRdb analysed the reads with MiXCR anew, one entry per CDR3 protein. The sample has 360,000 or so distinct CDR3 sequences, roughly a third seen once; the top ten hold less than 15%. The CDR3 is 15 amino acids. Trimming shortened V by 3 bases and J by 3 bases, and 14 bases separated the two germline ends. The germline CDR1 and CDR2 sequences are MNHEY and SVGEGT. This sequence originates from a human donor in good health (CMV status not recorded). Some clones in this sample may be carry-over from other donors' samples. The chain is built from TRBV6-2 or TRBV6-3 and TRBJ1-2; possibly TRBD1 for D (5 bases). The sequencing used cultured PBMCs, collected from culture after CMV antigen stimulation. CDR3 in amino acids: CASSYRHAGDYGYTF. Written as DNA, the CDR3 is TGTGCCAGCAGTTATCGGCATGCGGGGGACTATGGCTACACCTTC.